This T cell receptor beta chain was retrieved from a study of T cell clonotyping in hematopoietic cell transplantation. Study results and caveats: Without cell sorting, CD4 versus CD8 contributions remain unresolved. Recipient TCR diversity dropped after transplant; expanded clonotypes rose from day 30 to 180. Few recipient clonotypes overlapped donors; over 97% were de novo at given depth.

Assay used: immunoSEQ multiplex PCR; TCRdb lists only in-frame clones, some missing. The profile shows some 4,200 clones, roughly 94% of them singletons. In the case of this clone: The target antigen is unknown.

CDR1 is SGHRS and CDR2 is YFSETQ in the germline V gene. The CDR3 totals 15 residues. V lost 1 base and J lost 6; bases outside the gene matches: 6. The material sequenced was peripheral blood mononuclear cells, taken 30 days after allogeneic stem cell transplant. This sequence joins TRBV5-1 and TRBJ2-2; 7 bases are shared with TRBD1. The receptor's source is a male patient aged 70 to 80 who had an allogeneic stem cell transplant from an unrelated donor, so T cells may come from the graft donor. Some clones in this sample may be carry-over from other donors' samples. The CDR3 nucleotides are TGCGCCAGCAGCTTGAGTCCTCAGGGGGCCGGGGAGCTGTTTTTT. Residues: CASSLSPQGAGELFF.